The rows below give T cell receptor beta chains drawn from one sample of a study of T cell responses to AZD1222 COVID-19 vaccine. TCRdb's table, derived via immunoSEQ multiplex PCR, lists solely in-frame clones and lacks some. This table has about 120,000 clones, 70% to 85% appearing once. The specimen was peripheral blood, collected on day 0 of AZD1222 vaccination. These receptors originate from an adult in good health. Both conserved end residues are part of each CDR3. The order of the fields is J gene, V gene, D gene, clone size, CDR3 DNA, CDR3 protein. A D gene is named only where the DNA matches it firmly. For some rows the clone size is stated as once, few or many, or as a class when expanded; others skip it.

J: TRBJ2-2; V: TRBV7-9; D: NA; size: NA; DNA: TGTGCCAGCAGCTTAGCGCCGACGAACACCGGGGAGCTGTTTTTT; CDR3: CASSLAPTNTGELFF
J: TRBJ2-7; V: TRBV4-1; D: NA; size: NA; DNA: TGCGCCAGCAGCCAAGGACAGGGAGGAGGATACGAGCAGTACTTC; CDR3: CASSQGQGGGYEQYF
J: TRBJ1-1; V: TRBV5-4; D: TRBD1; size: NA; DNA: TGTGCCAGCAGCTATCGGGACAGGGGCACTGAAGCTTTCTTT; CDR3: CASSYRDRGTEAFF
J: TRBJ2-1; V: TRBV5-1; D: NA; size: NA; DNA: TGCGCCAGCAGCCGCGGACAGATCGAAAATGAGCAGTTCTTC; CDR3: CASSRGQIENEQFF
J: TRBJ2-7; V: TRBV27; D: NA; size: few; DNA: TGTGCCAGCAGTTTCGGAGGGAACTCCTACGAGCAGTACTTC; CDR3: CASSFGGNSYEQYF
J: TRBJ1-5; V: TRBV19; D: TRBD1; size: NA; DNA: TGTTCGTGTCGGGGACAGGGCAATCAGCCCCAGCATTTT; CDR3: CSCRGQGNQPQHF
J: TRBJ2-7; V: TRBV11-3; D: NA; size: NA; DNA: TGTGCCAGCGCCCTCGAGGGAAATCCCACCTACGAGCAGTACTTC; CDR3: CASALEGNPTYEQYF
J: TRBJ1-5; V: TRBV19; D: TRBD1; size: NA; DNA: TGTGCCAGTAGTATCGCGACGGGACAGGGTGTACAGCCCCAGCATTTT; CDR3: CASSIATGQGVQPQHF
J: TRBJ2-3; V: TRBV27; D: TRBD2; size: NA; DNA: TGTGCCAGCAGTTATCTAGCGGAGAGCACAGATACGCAGTATTTT; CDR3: CASSYLAESTDTQYF
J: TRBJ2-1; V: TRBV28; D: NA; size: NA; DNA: TGTGCCAGCAGTACGACAGGTCGATCCTACAATGAGCAGTTCTTC; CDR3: CASSTTGRSYNEQFF
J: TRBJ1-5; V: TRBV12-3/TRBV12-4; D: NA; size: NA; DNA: TGTGCCAGCAGTACAGTGAACAATCAGCCCCAGCATTTT; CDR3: CASSTVNNQPQHF
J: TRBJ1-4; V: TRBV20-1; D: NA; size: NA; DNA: TGCAGTGCAATGGGTGAAAAACTGTTTTTT; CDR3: CSAMGEKLFF
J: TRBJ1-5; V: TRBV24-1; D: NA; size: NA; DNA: TGTGCCACCGGACCATTATGGCCCCAGCATTTT; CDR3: CATGPLWPQHF
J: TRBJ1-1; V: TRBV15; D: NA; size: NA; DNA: TGTGCCACCAGCAGTACCATGAACACTGAAGCTTTCTTT; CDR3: CATSSTMNTEAFF
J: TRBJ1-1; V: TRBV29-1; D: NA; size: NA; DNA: TGCAGCGTTGAAATAGGGGACACTGAAGCTTTCTTT; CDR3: CSVEIGDTEAFF